Listed below are T cell receptor beta chains from one sample, sequenced in a study of T cell changes during pregnancy in multiple sclerosis. Here immunoSEQ multiplex PCR was the method, and the copy in TCRdb shows in-frame clones only, minus some. This table has fewer than 45,000 clones, roughly 89% appearing once. This sample comprised CD4+ T cells from peripheral blood mononuclear cells, obtained after pregnancy. These receptors all stem from a female donor in good health, enrolled as a control in a pregnancy study. Both conserved end residues are part of each CDR3. D genes are given only for firm matches. Expanded clones are given a class, and other clones once, few, many or no size at all.

size,V,J,D,CDR3,DNA
NA,TRBV4-3,TRBJ2-3,TRBD2,CASSQGGEGDTQYF,TGCGCCAGCAGCCAAGGCGGGGAGGGAGATACGCAGTATTTT
NA,TRBV5-4,TRBJ1-2,TRBD1,CASRRGVTGGAGYGYTF,TGTGCCAGCAGGCGGGGGGTGACAGGGGGCGCCGGCTATGGCTACACCTTC
NA,TRBV4-3,TRBJ2-4,NA,CASSQDRGKTYIQYF,TGCGCCAGCAGCCAAGATAGAGGGAAGACCTACATTCAGTACTTC
NA,TRBV18,TRBJ2-6,TRBD1,CASSLRGSAGANVLTF,TGTGCCAGCTCACTCAGGGGGTCTGCTGGGGCCAACGTCCTGACTTTC
NA,TRBV28,TRBJ2-2,NA,CASSPLGGRGRTGELFF,TGTGCCAGCAGCCCCCTTGGGGGCAGGGGGAGGACCGGGGAGCTGTTTTTT
NA,TRBV28,TRBJ2-2,NA,CASTRGRDGELFF,TGTGCCAGCACCAGGGGCCGCGACGGGGAGCTGTTTTTT
NA,TRBV5-1,TRBJ1-5,TRBD1,CASSLGTGGGNQPQHF,TGCGCCAGCAGCTTGGGGACAGGGGGCGGCAATCAGCCCCAGCATTTT
once,TRBV7-2,TRBJ2-1,TRBD2,CASSFARAGTYNEQFF,TGTGCCAGCAGCTTTGCCCGAGCGGGAACCTACAATGAGCAGTTCTTC
NA,TRBV28,TRBJ2-1,TRBD2,CASSFPGTSFNEQFF,TGTGCCAGCAGTTTTCCCGGGACTAGCTTTAATGAGCAGTTCTTC
NA,TRBV5-1,TRBJ2-3,TRBD1,CASSLDGRGRDTQYF,TGCGCCAGCAGCTTGGATGGCAGGGGGCGAGATACGCAGTATTTT
NA,TRBV6-1,TRBJ2-7,NA,CASSEAPGAYEQYF,TGTGCCAGCAGTGAAGCGCCAGGGGCCTACGAGCAGTACTTC
NA,TRBV5-1,TRBJ1-2,TRBD1,CASSYGQGASVYGYTF,TGCGCCAGCAGCTACGGACAGGGGGCATCAGTCTATGGCTACACCTTC
once,TRBV18,TRBJ2-7,TRBD2,CASSRERTSGIPREQYF,TGTGCCAGCTCACGAGAACGGACTAGCGGGATACCTCGGGAGCAGTACTTC
NA,TRBV7-2,TRBJ1-5,NA,CASSLGPSNQPQHF,TGTGCCAGCAGCTTGGGGCCCAGCAATCAGCCCCAGCATTTT
few,TRBV9,TRBJ1-6,TRBD1,CASSARGRRDNSPLHF,TGTGCCAGCAGCGCCAGGGGGCGAAGGGATAATTCACCCCTCCACTTT
NA,TRBV5-1,TRBJ2-3,TRBD1,CASSLDGTASTDTQYF,TGCGCCAGCAGCCTGGACGGGACAGCTAGCACAGATACGCAGTATTTT
NA,TRBV4-1,TRBJ2-2,TRBD2,CASSSLAGRGLGELFF,TGCGCCAGCAGCTCCCTAGCGGGGCGGGGGCTTGGGGAGCTGTTTTTT
NA,TRBV7-3,TRBJ2-2,NA,CASSPNTSGELFF,TGTGCCAGCAGCCCCAACACCTCCGGGGAGCTGTTTTTT
NA,TRBV18,TRBJ2-7,TRBD1,CASSPGTGVGEQYF,TGTGCCAGCTCACCCGGGACAGGGGTGGGCGAGCAGTACTTC
NA,TRBV5-1,TRBJ1-1,NA,CASSLAGRREINTEAFF,TGCGCCAGCAGCTTGGCGGGGCGTCGGGAGATCAACACTGAAGCTTTCTTT
NA,TRBV4-1,TRBJ2-4,TRBD2,CASSQAAQAERGIQYF,TGCGCCAGCAGCCAAGCGGCTCAGGCGGAGCGGGGCATTCAGTACTTC
once,TRBV18,TRBJ2-1,NA,CASSPPRSSYNEQFF,TGTGCCAGCTCACCACCACGCAGCTCCTACAATGAGCAGTTCTTC